Below are 9 T cell receptor beta chains sequenced from a single sample in a study of T cells in Graves' hyperthyroidism and ophthalmopathy. Amplification of TCR beta CDR3 regions used RNA as the template. First-round RT-PCR targeting the TCR CDR3 was performed with the HTBI primer set. TCRdb re-derived calls from the multiplex PCR reads in MiXCR, one entry per CDR3 protein. The sample shows nearly 750,000 distinct CDR3 sequences, about a third of them seen only once. Source material: blood. The receptors come from a woman in her thirties or forties with Graves' hyperthyroidism.

V gene TRBV19 combines with J gene TRBJ2-5; D is perhaps TRBD1 (6 bases). The CDR3 loop spans 13 amino acids. Trimming left V 9 bases short and J 4 bases short, with 15 bases between. CDR1 is LNHDA, CDR2 SQIVND, per germline (reference sequence). The CDR3 DNA is TGTGCCAGCCGCCGACAGGCCGGAGAGACCCAGTACTTC. Protein sequence: CASRRQAGETQYF.

This sequence joins TRBV15 and TRBJ1-4, with 10 nucleotides matching TRBD1. V was clipped by 1 base and J by 4 bases; unmatched bases: 3. CDR3 length equals 16 residues. The germline V gene has CDR1 LNHNV and CDR2 YYDKDF (reference sequence). CDR3 residues: CATSRGTGGFNEKLFF. The DNA for the CDR3 is TGTGCCACCAGCAGAGGGACAGGGGGATTTAATGAAAAACTGTTTTTT.

The chain carries TRBV5-4 and TRBJ2-2; D is ambiguous. Deletions cut 3 bases from V and 6 bases from J, with 15 bases between. Germline-derived CDR1 and CDR2 are SGHNT and YYREEE (reference sequence). The CDR3 runs to 15 residues. The CDR3 bases are TGTGCCAGCAGCTCCACAGCGCCGGATCCCGGGGAGCTGTTTTTT. As protein: CASSSTAPDPGELFF.

This chain connects TRBV2 to TRBJ2-3; D is possibly TRBD1 (6 bases). From germline, CDR1 is SNHLY and CDR2 FYNNEI. This CDR3 has 13 residues. The ends were cut back, 10 bases at V and 1 base at J, with 12 bases in the middle. The CDR3 protein is CATLPGGTDTQYF. The CDR3 DNA reads as TGTGCCACCCTCCCAGGGGGCACAGATACGCAGTATTTT.

This clonotype was seen at least ten times. This chain uses TRBV10-3 with TRBJ1-1; D is uncertain. With 3 bases removed from V and 4 bases from J, the gap between germline ends came to 15 bases. The germline V gene has CDR1 ENHRY and CDR2 SYGVKD. The CDR3 consists of 15 residues. For the CDR3, the DNA is TGTGCCATCAGTGATCCCTCGGGAGGAGTCACTGAAGCTTTCTTT. Translated: CAISDPSGGVTEAFF.

The rearrangement uses TRBV24-1 and TRBJ2-7; D is ambiguous. Trimming removed 4 bases at V and 2 bases at J, with 14 bases between. Germline CDR1 KGHDR, CDR2 SFDVKD. CDR3 size: 15 residues. CDR3 DNA sequence: TGTGCCACCAGTGACCCTTCACCGGCCCCCTACGAGCAGTACTTC. This translates into CATSDPSPAPYEQYF.

The sample holds a few counts of this clonotype. The chain has TRBV7-9 and TRBJ1-2, with TRBD1 matching over 9 bases. The CDR3 consists of 19 residues. Germline V CDR1 and CDR2: SEHNR, FQNEAQ (reference sequence). Losses at the gene ends were 1 base for V and 4 bases for J; bases not matched to a gene: 16. The CDR3: CASSLVFGTGRSRGYGYTF. CDR3 nucleotide sequence: TGTGCCAGCAGCTTAGTTTTTGGGACAGGGCGTTCACGGGGCTATGGCTACACCTTC.

As for this clonotype: The conserved phenylalanine or tryptophan normally closing the CDR3 is absent here, so this likely arose from a read error. J is TRBJ1-5 and V is TRBV18; TRBD1 might be the D (5 bases). The germline CDR1 and CDR2 sequences are KGHSH and LQKENI. V lost 6 bases and J lost 5, with 11 bases in between. The CDR3 contains 13 residues. The CDR3 is CASSTGEDQPQHI. The CDR3 DNA reads as TGTGCCAGCTCTACAGGAGAGGATCAGCCCCAGCATATT.

This clonotype was found a few times. The chain couples TRBV12-3 or TRBV12-4 to TRBJ2-7; 8 nucleotides align to TRBD2. V dropped 6 bases and J dropped 2; count of bases not matched to a gene: 6. The CDR3 is 14 residues long. The CDR3 DNA reads TGTGCCAGCAGCCCGGGGGGGGGCCCCTACGAGCAGTACTTC. Translation gives CASSPGGGPYEQYF.